These 10 T cell receptor beta chains originate from one sample sequenced in a study of blood T cell repertoires in COVID-19. Some clones are missing from TCRdb's copy, which holds only in-frame ones; the method was immunoSEQ multiplex PCR. Seen here are 70,000 to 95,000 clones, 85% to 95% observed once, and the top ten hold under 7.5%. The specimen sequenced was peripheral blood. These receptor sequences come from a woman aged 60-70 years with active COVID-19.

V is TRBV18 and J is TRBJ2-1; 11 bases agree with TRBD1. V was clipped by 3 bases and J by 4 bases; unmatched bases: 2. The length of the CDR3 is 15 residues. Germline V lookup: CDR1 KGHSH, CDR2 LQKENI. The CDR3 sequence: CASSPGTGGYNEQFF. The CDR3 DNA is TGTGCCAGCTCACCCGGGACAGGGGGGTACAATGAGCAGTTCTTC.

The chain has TRBV9 and TRBJ1-4, with TRBD1 as a possible D gene (6 bases). CDR1 and CDR2 from the germline V gene are SGDLS and YYNGEE. V was clipped by 0 bases and J by 3 bases, with 12 bases between them. The CDR3 contains 16 residues. This CDR3 is CASSVGQGRANEKLFF. The CDR3 DNA reads TGTGCCAGCAGCGTAGGTCAGGGGAGGGCTAATGAAAAACTGTTTTTT.

This chain links TRBV7-6 with TRBJ1-2, with 9 bases identical to TRBD1. J gave up 3 bases and V 5 bases, and 7 bases lay outside the gene matches. Looked up from germline, CDR1 is SGHVS and CDR2 is FNYEAQ. The CDR3 loop spans 15 amino acids. The DNA of the CDR3 is TGTGCCAGCAGCCTTGGACAGGGGTTTGACTATGGCTACACCTTC. As protein: CASSLGQGFDYGYTF.

In its sample, this clone was seen a few times. The chain uses TRBV5-1 and TRBJ1-2, with 7 bases lining up with TRBD1. V trimming: 3 bases; J trimming: 6 bases; junction bases outside the gene matches: 11. The CDR3 length is 15 residues. The germline V gene encodes CDR1 SGHRS and CDR2 YFSETQ. The CDR3 DNA reads as TGCGCCAGCAGCTGGGACCGGACAGGCGGAAATGGCTACACCTTC. This gives the protein CASSWDRTGGNGYTF.

The J gene is TRBJ1-4, the V gene TRBV5-1, with D possibly matching TRBD1 (5 bases). Between the trimmed V and J ends, which lost 0 bases and 0 bases, there was a span of 9 bases. The CDR3 loop spans 16 amino acids. Germline CDR1 SGHRS, CDR2 YFSETQ. CDR3 nucleotide sequence: TGCGCCAGCAGCTTGGGACAGCCGTCAACTAATGAAAAACTGTTTTTT. It yields the protein CASSLGQPSTNEKLFF.

The chain recombines TRBV19 with TRBJ1-2; the match to TRBD1 covers 9 bases. Germline V lookup: CDR1 LNHDA, CDR2 SQIVND (reference sequence). This CDR3 comprises 14 residues. J lost 7 bases, V lost 6 bases, and 9 bases had no gene match. CDR3 in amino acids: CASREQQGAGGYTF. CDR3 coding DNA: TGTGCCAGTAGAGAACAACAGGGGGCAGGTGGCTACACCTTC.

The chain joins TRBV5-4 to TRBJ2-7; TRBD1 aligns across 9 bases. The germline V gene encodes CDR1 SGHNT and CDR2 YYREEE (reference sequence). Trimming took 4 bases from V and 2 from J; bases not matched to a gene: 7. The CDR3 is 15 residues long. CDR3 nucleotide sequence: TGTGCCAGCAGCCCGAGCAGGGACAGGGCCTACGAGCAGTACTTC. Translating gives CASSPSRDRAYEQYF. Using reference TRBV5-4 and TRBJ2-7 for the parts outside the CDR3, the full variable domain is ETGVTQSPTHLIKTRGQQVTLRCSSQSGHNTVSWYQQALGQGPQFIFQYYREEENGRGNFPPRFSGLQFPNYSSELNVNALELDDSALYLCASSPSRDRAYEQYFGPGTRLTVT.

The chain links TRBV6-6 to TRBJ1-4; tentative D call: TRBD1 (5 bases). Germline lookup yields CDR1 MNHNY and CDR2 SVGAGI (reference sequence). The V end was cut by 6 bases, the J end by 5 bases, with 16 bases between. CDR3 size: 15 residues. CDR3 amino acids: CASRPTQGENEKLFF. The CDR3 region has the DNA TGTGCCAGCAGGCCGACTCAGGGCGAAAATGAAAAACTGTTTTTT.

This rearrangement joins TRBV27 to TRBJ2-6; a weak D match, TRBD2 (5 bases). Germline lookup yields CDR1 MNHEY and CDR2 SMNVEV (reference sequence). Trimming pared 4 bases from V and 0 bases from J, leaving 10 bases between. The CDR3 covers 16 residues. Here the CDR3 reads CASSWQGSSGANVLTF. As DNA, the CDR3 is TGTGCCAGCAGTTGGCAAGGGAGCTCTGGGGCCAACGTCCTGACTTTC.

The chain links TRBV27 to TRBJ2-1; 7 bases are shared with TRBD2. With 6 bases clipped from V and 3 bases from J, the junction kept 11 bases outside the gene matches. Germline V gives CDR1 MNHEY, CDR2 SMNVEV (reference sequence). The CDR3 covers 16 residues. The CDR3 coding sequence is TGTGCCAGCAGACCGATGGCGGGGAGGGGCTACAATGAGCAGTTCTTC. Protein sequence: CASRPMAGRGYNEQFF.